The table lists the clone carrying this TCR beta chain with a few counts. Its target is unknown. The entry originates in a study of early T cells in non-severe SARS-CoV-2 infection. Turning to the study itself: The sequenced material was bulk RNA from unsorted whole blood, and its chains were unpaired. Overall study findings and caveats: VDJdb matching favored anti-spike CD8 responses, missing private and CD4 specificities.

The CDR3 has 12 residues. V was cut by 5 bases and J by 11 bases, with 12 bases left in between. Germline V gene lookup returns CDR1 SGHVS and CDR2 FNYEAQ. The TCR library protocol was used to attach unique molecular identifiers. These identifiers were attached to individual cDNA molecules. Each CDR3 protein gets one entry after TCRdb re-called the 5' RACE reads with MiXCR. This sample has some 52,000 distinct CDR3 sequences, with over 7% found just once. V is TRBV7-6 and J is TRBJ1-4; D uncertain. The sample consisted of whole blood. This clonotype was obtained from an adult who was a healthcare worker with PCR-confirmed SARS-CoV-2 infection or an uninfected control (not recorded which). CDR3 in amino acids: CASSPERSKLFF. The CDR3 DNA reads TGTGCCAGCAGCCCGGAGCGCTCGAAACTGTTTTTT.